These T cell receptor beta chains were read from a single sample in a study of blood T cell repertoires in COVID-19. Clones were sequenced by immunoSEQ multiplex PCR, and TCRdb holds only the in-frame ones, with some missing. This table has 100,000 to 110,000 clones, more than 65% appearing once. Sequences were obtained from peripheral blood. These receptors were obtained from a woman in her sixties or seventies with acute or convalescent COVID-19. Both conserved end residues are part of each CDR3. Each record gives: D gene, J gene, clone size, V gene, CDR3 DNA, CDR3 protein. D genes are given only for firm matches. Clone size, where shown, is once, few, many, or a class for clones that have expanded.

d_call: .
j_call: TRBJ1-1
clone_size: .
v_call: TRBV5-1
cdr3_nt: TGCGCCAGCAGCTTGGTTTTTGGAGGGGCAGGTTCTGAAGCTTTCTTT
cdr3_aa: CASSLVFGGAGSEAFF

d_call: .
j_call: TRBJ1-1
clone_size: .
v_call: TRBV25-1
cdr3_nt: TGTGCCAGCAGTGGGACAGTTAACACTGAAGCTTTCTTT
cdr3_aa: CASSGTVNTEAFF

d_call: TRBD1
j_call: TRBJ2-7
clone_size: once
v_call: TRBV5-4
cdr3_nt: TGTGCCAGCAGCCATCCTCCGGGACAGGGATCGGACGAGCAGTACTTC
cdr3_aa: CASSHPPGQGSDEQYF

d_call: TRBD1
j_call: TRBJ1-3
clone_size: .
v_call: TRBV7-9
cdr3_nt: TGTGCCAGCAGCTGGGGACAGGGCTCTGGAAACACCATATATTTT
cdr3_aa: CASSWGQGSGNTIYF

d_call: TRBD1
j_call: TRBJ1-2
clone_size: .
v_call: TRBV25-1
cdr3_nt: TGTGCCAGCAGTCAGGGACAGGGGGCTGGCTATGGCTACACCTTC
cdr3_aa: CASSQGQGAGYGYTF

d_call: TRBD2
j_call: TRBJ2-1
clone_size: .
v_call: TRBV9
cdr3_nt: TGTGCCAGCAGCGGAGGAGCGGGGGGGTACAATGAGCAGTTCTTC
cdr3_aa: CASSGGAGGYNEQFF

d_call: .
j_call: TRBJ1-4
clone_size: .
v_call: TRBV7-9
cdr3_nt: TGTGCCAGCAGCTTTTCTCTCGGCGGGGGGTCTAATGAAAAACTGTTTTTT
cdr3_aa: CASSFSLGGGSNEKLFF

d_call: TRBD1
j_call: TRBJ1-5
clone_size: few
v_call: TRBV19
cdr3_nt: TGTGCCAGTAGACTTACAGGGGGAGGCAATCAGCCCCAGCATTTT
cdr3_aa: CASRLTGGGNQPQHF

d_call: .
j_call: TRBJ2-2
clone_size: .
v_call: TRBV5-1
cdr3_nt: TGCGCCAGCAGCTTAGAGGGGGACACCGGGGAGCTGTTTTTT
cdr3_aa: CASSLEGDTGELFF

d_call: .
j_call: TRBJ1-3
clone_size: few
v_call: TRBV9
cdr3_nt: TGTGCCAGCAGCGTAGGATCCGGAGCTGGAAACACCATATATTTT
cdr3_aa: CASSVGSGAGNTIYF

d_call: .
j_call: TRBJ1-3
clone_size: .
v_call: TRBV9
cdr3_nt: TGTGCCAGCAGGACCCCTTCCGGGGGTGGAAACACCATATATTTT
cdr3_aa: CASRTPSGGGNTIYF

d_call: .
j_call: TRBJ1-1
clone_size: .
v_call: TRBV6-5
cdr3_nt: TGTGCCAGCAGTTACCCAGGACTAAAAGGGACTGAAGCTTTCTTT
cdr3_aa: CASSYPGLKGTEAFF

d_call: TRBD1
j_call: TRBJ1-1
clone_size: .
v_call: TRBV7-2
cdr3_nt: TGTGCCAGCAGACGTGGTGTAGGGACAGGGTGGCCTGAAGCTTTCTTT
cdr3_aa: CASRRGVGTGWPEAFF

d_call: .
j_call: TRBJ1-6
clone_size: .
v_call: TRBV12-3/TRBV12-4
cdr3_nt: TGTGCCAGCCGGACAACTAATTCACCCCTCCACTTT
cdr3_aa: CASRTTNSPLHF

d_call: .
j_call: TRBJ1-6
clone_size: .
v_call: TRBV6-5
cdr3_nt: TGTGCCAGCAGTTTAAAGAGCAATTCACCCCTCCACTTT
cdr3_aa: CASSLKSNSPLHF

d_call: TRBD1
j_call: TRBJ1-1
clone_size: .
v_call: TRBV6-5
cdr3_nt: TGTGCCAGCAGCTCCCCCGGACAGGTAACTTCTGAAGCTTTCTTT
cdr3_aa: CASSSPGQVTSEAFF

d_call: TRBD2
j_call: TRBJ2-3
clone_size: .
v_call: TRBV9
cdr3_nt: TGTGCCAGCAGCGTAGGGACTAGTCTGGATACGCAGTATTTT
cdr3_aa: CASSVGTSLDTQYF

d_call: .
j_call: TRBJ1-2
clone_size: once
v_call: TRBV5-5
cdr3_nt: TGTGCCAGCAGCTTGGGAGGGCTTAACTATGGCTACACCTTC
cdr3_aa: CASSLGGLNYGYTF

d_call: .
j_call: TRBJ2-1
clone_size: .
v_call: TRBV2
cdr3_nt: TGTGCCAGCAGTGAGAGTCAGGCCGCATACAATGAGCAGTTCTTC
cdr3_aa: CASSESQAAYNEQFF

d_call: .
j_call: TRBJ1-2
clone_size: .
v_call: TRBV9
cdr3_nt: TGTGCCAGCAGTACCACCTTTTGGGGCAGCTATGGCTACACCTTC
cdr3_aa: CASSTTFWGSYGYTF

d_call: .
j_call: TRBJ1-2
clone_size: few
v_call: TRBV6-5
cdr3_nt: TGTGCCAGCGGGCAGGGGAATGGCTACACCTTC
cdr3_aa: CASGQGNGYTF

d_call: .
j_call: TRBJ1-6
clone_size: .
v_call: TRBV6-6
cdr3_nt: TGTGCCAGCAGTTACTTGAGAACTAATTCACCCCTCCACTTT
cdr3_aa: CASSYLRTNSPLHF

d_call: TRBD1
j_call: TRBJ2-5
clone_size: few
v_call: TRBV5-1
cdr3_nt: TGCGCCAGCAGCTCGACCGGGACAGGGGTACAAGAGACCCAGTACTTC
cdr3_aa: CASSSTGTGVQETQYF

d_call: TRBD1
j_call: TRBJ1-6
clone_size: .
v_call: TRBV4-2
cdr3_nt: TGTGCCAGCAGCCAAGGGACAGGTACCCTGAGGCCCCTCCACTTT
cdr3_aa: CASSQGTGTLRPLHF

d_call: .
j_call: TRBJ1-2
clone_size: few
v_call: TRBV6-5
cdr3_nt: TGTGCCAGCAGTACATGGAGGGGAAGGAATGGCTACACCTTC
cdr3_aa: CASSTWRGRNGYTF

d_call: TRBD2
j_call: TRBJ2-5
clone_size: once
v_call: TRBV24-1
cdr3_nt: TGTGCCACCAGTCCCGGGACTACCACCCAGGAGACCCAGTACTTC
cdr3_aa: CATSPGTTTQETQYF

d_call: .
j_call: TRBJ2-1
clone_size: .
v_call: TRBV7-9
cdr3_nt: TGTGCCAGCAGCCCCTCAGGGGACCCTGAGCAGTTCTTC
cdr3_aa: CASSPSGDPEQFF

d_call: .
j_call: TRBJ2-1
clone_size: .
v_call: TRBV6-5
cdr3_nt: TGTGCCAGCAGGCTTAGCTCAGGGGAGCAGTTCTTC
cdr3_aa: CASRLSSGEQFF

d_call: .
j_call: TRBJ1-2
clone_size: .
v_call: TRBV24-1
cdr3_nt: TGTGCCACCAGTGATTTAGACAGCGACTATGGCTACACCTTC
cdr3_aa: CATSDLDSDYGYTF

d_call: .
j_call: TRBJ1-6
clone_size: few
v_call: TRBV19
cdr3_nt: TGTGCCAGTAGTACTCGCCCCGGGAGTCCGATCCTCTTT
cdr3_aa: CASSTRPGSPILF

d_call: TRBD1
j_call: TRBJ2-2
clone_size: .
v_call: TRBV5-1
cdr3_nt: TGCGCCAGCAGCTTGCTACAGGGGGGCGGCGAGCTGTTTTTT
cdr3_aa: CASSLLQGGGELFF

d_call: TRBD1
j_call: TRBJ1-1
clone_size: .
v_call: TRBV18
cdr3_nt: TGTGCCAGCTCACCAGGGACAGGGAGGGCCTCTGAAGCTTTCTTT
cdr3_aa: CASSPGTGRASEAFF

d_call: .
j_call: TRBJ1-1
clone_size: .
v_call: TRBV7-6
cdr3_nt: TGTGCCAGCAGCAAGACCCAGGGCACTGAAGCTTTCTTT
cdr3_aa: CASSKTQGTEAFF

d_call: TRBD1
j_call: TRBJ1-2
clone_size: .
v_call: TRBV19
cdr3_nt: TGTGCCAGTAGCTACTCGACAGGGGTTGGCTACACCTTC
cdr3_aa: CASSYSTGVGYTF

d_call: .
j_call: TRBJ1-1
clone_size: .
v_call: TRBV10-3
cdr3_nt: TGTGCCATCAGTGAATGGGGGGATAACACTGAAGCTTTCTTT
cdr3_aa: CAISEWGDNTEAFF

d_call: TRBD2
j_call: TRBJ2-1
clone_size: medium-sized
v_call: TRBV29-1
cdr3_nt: TGCAGCACGGGGGGGACTACTTACAATGAGCAGTTCTTC
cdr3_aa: CSTGGTTYNEQFF

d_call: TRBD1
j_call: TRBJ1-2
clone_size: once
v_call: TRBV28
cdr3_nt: TGTGCCAGCAGTTTGGGACAGGGGTCCTATGGCTACACCTTC
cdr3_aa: CASSLGQGSYGYTF

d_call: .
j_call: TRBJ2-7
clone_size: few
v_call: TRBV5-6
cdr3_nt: TGTGCCAGCAGCTTGGGGCAGGGGCTTTCTTCCTACGAGCAGTACTTC
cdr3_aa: CASSLGQGLSSYEQYF

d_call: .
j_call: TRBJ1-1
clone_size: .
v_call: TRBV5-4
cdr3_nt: TGTGCCAGCAGCTTGAATCAGGGATGGAACACTGAAGCTTTCTTT
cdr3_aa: CASSLNQGWNTEAFF

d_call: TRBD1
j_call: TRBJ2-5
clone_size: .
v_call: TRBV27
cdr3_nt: TGTGCCAGCAGTCCTTTATTACCGGGACAGGGGGAGACCCAGTACTTC
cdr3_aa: CASSPLLPGQGETQYF

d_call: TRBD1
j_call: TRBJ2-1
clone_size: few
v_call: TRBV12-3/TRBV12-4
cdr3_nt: TGTGCCAGCAGCCCGGACAGGGTCAATGAGCAGTTCTTC
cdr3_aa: CASSPDRVNEQFF

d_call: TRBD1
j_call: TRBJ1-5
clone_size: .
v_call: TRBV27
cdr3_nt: TGTGCCAGCAGTTTATCTCAGGGACAGGGGAATCAGCCCCAGCATTTT
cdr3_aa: CASSLSQGQGNQPQHF

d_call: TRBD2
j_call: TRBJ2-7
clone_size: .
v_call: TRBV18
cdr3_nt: TGTGCCAGCTCACCGCAGGGAGGGTTCTCCTACGAGCAGTACTTC
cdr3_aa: CASSPQGGFSYEQYF

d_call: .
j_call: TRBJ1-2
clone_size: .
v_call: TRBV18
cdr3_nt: TGTGCCAGCTCGATAGGACATACAAACTATGGCTACACCTTC
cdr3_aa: CASSIGHTNYGYTF

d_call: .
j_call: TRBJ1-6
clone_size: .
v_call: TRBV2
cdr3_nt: TGTGCCAGCAGACAGGAGAGCTCCTATAATTCACCCCTCCACTTT
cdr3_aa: CASRQESSYNSPLHF

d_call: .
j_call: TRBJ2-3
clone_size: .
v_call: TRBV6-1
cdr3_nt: TGTGCCAGCAGTGAACCGGCAGGGTTCGTTGGTACGCAGTATTTT
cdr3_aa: CASSEPAGFVGTQYF

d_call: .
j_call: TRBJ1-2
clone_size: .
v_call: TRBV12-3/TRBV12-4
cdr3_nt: TGTGCCAGCAGCCCACGGGACTATGGCTACACCTTC
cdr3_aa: CASSPRDYGYTF

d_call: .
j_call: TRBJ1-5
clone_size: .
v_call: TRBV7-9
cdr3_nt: TGTGCCAGCAGCTTTATAGGGGGGCCCCAGCATTTT
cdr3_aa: CASSFIGGPQHF

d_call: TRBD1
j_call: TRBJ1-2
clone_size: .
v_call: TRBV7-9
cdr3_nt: TGTGCCAGCAGCTTAACAGGGGAGTATGGCTACACCTTC
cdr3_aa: CASSLTGEYGYTF

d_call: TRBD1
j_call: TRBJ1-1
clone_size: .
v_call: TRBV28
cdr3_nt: TGTGCCAGCAGTTCTCAGACAGGGTCGAACACTGAAGCTTTCTTT
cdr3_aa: CASSSQTGSNTEAFF

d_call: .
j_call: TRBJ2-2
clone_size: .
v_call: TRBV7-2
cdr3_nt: TGTGCCAGCAGCGCCAGGGTAATGAACGGGGAGCTGTTTTTT
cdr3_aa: CASSARVMNGELFF

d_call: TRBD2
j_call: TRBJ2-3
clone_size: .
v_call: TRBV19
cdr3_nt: TGTGCCAGTAGTGTCACCGGGACTAGCGGGGGTAGCACAGATACGCAGTATTTT
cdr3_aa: CASSVTGTSGGSTDTQYF

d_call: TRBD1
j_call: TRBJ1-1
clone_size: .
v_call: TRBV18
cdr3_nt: TGTGCCAGCTCACTTCAAACAGGGGCGAACACTGAAGCTTTCTTT
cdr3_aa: CASSLQTGANTEAFF